This TCR beta chain was sequenced during a study of T cell responses to AZD1222 COVID-19 vaccine. Overall study findings and caveats: The donor cohort was predominantly white British with a female majority, and clonal diversity may have been underestimated. Only after the peak T cell response were repertoires sampled.

As concerns this clone: No antigen is known for it.

Produced via immunoSEQ multiplex PCR; TCRdb's table is partial and in-frame only. Of about 130,000 clones in the sample, approximately 91% were seen once. This clonotype originated in an adult who received the AZD1222 COVID-19 vaccine. The sequencing used peripheral blood, collected 28 days after the second AZD1222 dose.

The CDR3 is CASSPRGSLAKNIQYF. CDR3 coding DNA: TGTGCCAGCTCACCACGCGGCAGCCTAGCCAAAAACATTCAGTACTTC. The genes are TRBV18 and TRBJ2-4; D remains ambiguous. Looked up from germline, CDR1 is KGHSH and CDR2 is LQKENI. V lost 1 base and J 0 bases, leaving 10 bases between the germline ends. There are 16 residues in the CDR3.